This T cell receptor (beta chain) stems from a study of monozygotic twins with inflammatory bowel disease. TCR libraries were prepared from 3,500 to 4,000 ng total RNA each. TCRdb re-called the 5' RACE reads; one entry per CDR3 protein, DNA not given. This sample's table has a few hundred thousand distinct CDR3 sequences. CDR3 length: 14 residues. Germline V CDR1 and CDR2: SNHLY, FYNNEI. The TCR sequence derives from a human donor with ulcerative colitis or Crohn's disease, or a healthy co-twin of an affected twin (not recorded which). The genes are TRBV2 and TRBJ1-1. The sequenced material came from blood. The CDR3 loop reads CASSDPAVNTEAFF.